A single count supports the clone carrying this TCR beta chain. Its target is not known. The record originates from a study of OX40 agonist ivuxolimab in advanced cancers. At the level of the study: Patients received the agonistic anti-OX40 (CD134) antibody ivuxolimab. Patients enrolled in dose escalation were diagnosed with hepatocellular carcinoma, melanoma, renal cell or head and neck cancer.

The CDR3 is made up of 12 amino acids. The V gene lost 4 bases and the J gene lost 3 bases, with 7 bases spanning the gap. Germline V gene lookup returns CDR1 ENHRY and CDR2 SYGVKD. TCRdb's table, derived via immunoSEQ multiplex PCR, lists solely in-frame clones and lacks some. The table includes 55,000 to 80,000 clones, roughly 85% detected once. Study-wide results and limits: What antigens the expanded peripheral T cells recognized was never established. On average, CD8+ T cells showed a greater number of expanded clones than CD4+.

The TCR originated in an adult with an advanced solid tumor such as melanoma, head and neck, liver or kidney cancer. V usage is TRBV10-3 and J usage is TRBJ2-7, with D tentatively TRBD1 (5 bases). The sample in question was CD4+ or CD8+ T cells sorted from blood, obtained in a trial of the OX40 agonist ivuxolimab. CDR3 bases: TGTGCCATCAGTGGACAGAGCTACGAGCAGTACTTC. This codes for CAISGQSYEQYF.